The 9 T cell receptor beta chains listed next were all sequenced from one sample in a study of OX40 agonist ivuxolimab in advanced cancers. Here immunoSEQ multiplex PCR was the method, and the copy in TCRdb shows in-frame clones only, minus some. The table includes 65,000 to 75,000 clones, about 88% detected once. The source was CD4+ or CD8+ T cells sorted from blood, collected in a trial of the OX40 agonist ivuxolimab. The receptor source for this set is an adult with an advanced solid tumor such as melanoma, head and neck, liver or kidney cancer.

The gene calls are TRBV19 and TRBJ1-2; 9 bases fit TRBD1. This CDR3 spans 14 amino acids. Germline-derived CDR1 and CDR2 are LNHDA and SQIVND (reference sequence). With V trimmed by 5 bases and J by 5 bases, 6 bases remained unmatched. The CDR3 here is CASSLLGQGYGYTF. The DNA of the CDR3 is TGTGCCAGTAGTCTACTGGGACAGGGTTATGGCTACACCTTC.

The chain carries TRBV18 and TRBJ1-2; 7 bases map to TRBD1. CDR1 KGHSH and CDR2 LQKENI come from the germline V gene. After removal of 3 bases from V and 5 bases from J, the junction contained 9 bases not matched to a gene. The CDR3 runs 15 residues. This CDR3 is CASSPPTGPGYGYTF. The CDR3 coding sequence is TGTGCCAGCTCACCGCCGACAGGGCCGGGGTATGGCTACACCTTC.

This chain joins TRBV5-1 and TRBJ2-3; 9 bases line up with TRBD2. J lost 3 bases, V lost 0 bases, and 2 bases had no gene match. The CDR3 spans 15 residues. Germline values: CDR1 SGHRS, CDR2 YFSETQ. The CDR3 region is CASSLGGLATDTQYF. The CDR3 coding sequence is TGCGCCAGCAGCTTGGGAGGACTAGCGACAGATACGCAGTATTTT.

The V call is TRBV30, the J call TRBJ1-1; weak D call: TRBD1 (6 bases). V lost 0 bases and J lost 3, with 14 bases in between. The V gene's germline CDR1 is GTSNPN and CDR2 SVGIG (reference sequence). There are 15 residues in the CDR3. The CDR3 nucleotides read TGTGCCTGGAGTGTACTGGGGGCTTCGGACACTGAAGCTTTCTTT. Translating gives CAWSVLGASDTEAFF.

This chain joins TRBV18 and TRBJ1-1, with TRBD1 matching over 9 bases. Germline V CDR1 and CDR2: KGHSH, LQKENI. Trimming removed 3 bases from V and 0 bases from J; junction bases left unmatched: 5. CDR3 length equals 16 residues. The CDR3 reads CASSPVGTGMNTEAFF. For the CDR3, the DNA is TGTGCCAGCTCACCCGTAGGGACAGGGATGAACACTGAAGCTTTCTTT.

The chain has TRBV11-3 and TRBJ2-5, with 8 bases lining up with TRBD1. With V trimmed by 5 bases and J by 4 bases, 6 bases remained unmatched. The CDR3 loop spans 14 amino acids. Germline V gene sequence: CDR1 SGHNT, CDR2 YENEEA. CDR3 nucleotide sequence: TGTGCCAGCAGCCCCGACAGGGGTCGAGAGACCCAGTACTTC. Translated, it gives CASSPDRGRETQYF.

In this sample, this clone turned up a few times. This chain joins TRBV5-1 and TRBJ1-5; 7 bases are shared with TRBD1. CDR3 length: 14 residues. Per the germline V gene, CDR1 is SGHRS and CDR2 is YFSETQ. V lost 0 bases to trimming and J lost 4 bases; unmatched junction nucleotides: 1. The CDR3 DNA reads TGCGCCAGCAGCTTGGGGGACAGAAATCAGCCCCAGCATTTT. It yields the protein CASSLGDRNQPQHF.

V is TRBV27 and J is TRBJ2-1; no clear D gene. CDR1 is MNHEY and CDR2 is SMNVEV in the germline V gene (reference sequence). This CDR3 contains 15 residues. Between the trimmed V and J ends, which lost 6 bases and 8 bases, there was a span of 20 bases. CDR3 in DNA: TGTGCCAGCAGCAGAACCTTCACAAGAGAGCATGAGCAGTTCTTC. Translation: CASSRTFTREHEQFF.

In this sample, this clone turned up a few times. The chain combines TRBV9 with TRBJ1-4; D is unclear. CDR3 length: 13 amino acids. CDR1 and CDR2 (germline): SGDLS, YYNGEE. Trimming removed 6 bases from V and 0 bases from J, with 6 bases in between. The CDR3 region is CASTAATNEKLFF. CDR3 coding DNA: TGTGCCAGCACGGCAGCAACTAATGAAAAACTGTTTTTT. The full variable domain, in which reference TRBV9 and TRBJ1-4 provide the parts outside the CDR3, is DSGVTQTPKHLITATGQRVTLRCSPRSGDLSVYWYQQSLDQGLQFLIQYYNGEERAKGNILERFSAQQFPDLHSELNLSSLELGDSALYFCASTAATNEKLFFGSGTQLSVL.